This T cell receptor (beta chain) originates from a study of blood T cell repertoires in COVID-19. In the study's own analysis: By means of reference gene primer amplification, nucleated cell counts were estimated. Sequenced by immunoSEQ multiplex PCR; TCRdb stores in-frame clones only, minus some. V and J calls and clone size are those listed in that table; D and trimming were worked out from the DNA. Here the sample spans some 260,000 clones, about nine tenths being singletons. The participants were between about 18 and 90 years old and came from some 23 US areas. Trimming took 0 bases from V and 2 from J; bases not matched to a gene: 13. Looked up from germline, CDR1 is LGHDT and CDR2 is YNNKEL (reference sequence). CDR3 length: 19 amino acids.

The TCR was taken from a woman in her 30s with acute COVID-19. The sequenced material came from PBMCs or T cells enriched from blood (not recorded which). The rearrangement uses TRBV3-1 (or the pseudogene TRBV3-2) and TRBJ2-1, with 7 bases that match TRBD2. The CDR3 reads CASSQETTASGYTYNEQFF. In DNA, the CDR3 is TGTGCCAGCAGCCAAGAGACGACCGCTAGCGGTTACACCTACAATGAGCAGTTCTTC.